This is a list of T cell receptor beta chains from one sample in a study of response to subunit inactivated influenza vaccine. TCRdb ran MiXCR on the RT-PCR reads and lists one entry per CDR3 protein. The table has 550,000 to 800,000 distinct CDR3 sequences, around 14% seen once. The sequenced sample was PBMCs from blood, obtained 11 to 12 days after vaccination. The receptor set was obtained from a man in his forties or fifties who received an inactivated influenza vaccine. Each CDR3 is given with its conserved first and last residue. Each record gives: D gene, V gene, J gene, clone size, CDR3 DNA, CDR3 protein. The D gene is left open where the match is weak. The size entry is marked missing in some rows and otherwise reads once, few, many or a size class.

NA,TRBV20-1,TRBJ2-3,few,TGCAGTGTCCGTAGTGAGCGTACTATATACACAGATACGCAGTATTTT,CSVRSERTIYTDTQYF
TRBD2,TRBV15,TRBJ2-5,few,TGTGCCACCAGCAGAGATTTGAGTAGCGGGGTTTTGTCCCAGTACTTC,CATSRDLSSGVLSQYF
TRBD1,TRBV27,TRBJ2-1,NA,TGTGCCAGCAAGGGACAGGGGGCTTGGAATGAGCAGTTCTTC,CASKGQGAWNEQFF
NA,TRBV7-9,TRBJ1-2,few,TGTGCCAGCAGCTTAGCGAAGGGCAGGGACAACTATGGCTACACCTTC,CASSLAKGRDNYGYTF
NA,TRBV25-1,TRBJ2-1,NA,TGTGCCAGCAGTGATTTTTGGGGGGAGCAGTTCTTC,CASSDFWGEQFF
NA,TRBV7-6,TRBJ2-3,NA,TGTGCCAGCAGCTTCATTAGCGAGGGGACAGATACGCAGTATTTT,CASSFISEGTDTQYF
TRBD2,TRBV9,TRBJ2-1,few,TGTGCCAGCAGCGTAGATGCTAGCGGGGTCTACAATGAGCAGTTCTTC,CASSVDASGVYNEQFF
NA,TRBV11-2,TRBJ2-1,few,TGTGCCAGCAGCCAAGCCGTATATGACAATGAGCAGTTCTTC,CASSQAVYDNEQFF
NA,TRBV7-9,TRBJ2-1,NA,TGTGCCAGCAGCCTCTCCGGGGCGGACAATGAGCAGTTCTTC,CASSLSGADNEQFF
TRBD1,TRBV12-3/TRBV12-4,TRBJ1-2,NA,TGTGCCAGCAGCGAGGGACAGAGCTATGGCTACACCTTC,CASSEGQSYGYTF
NA,TRBV4-2,TRBJ2-1,NA,TGTGCCAGCAGCCAAGATAGGGAAATCTACAATGGGCAGTTCTTC,CASSQDREIYNGQFF
TRBD1,TRBV28,TRBJ2-2,NA,TGTGCCGGACAGGGGAGGACCGGGGAGCTGTTTTTT,CAGQGRTGELFF
NA,TRBV18,TRBJ1-1,few,TGTGCCAGCTCACCATTCTCTGGGTTGGAAGCTTTCTTT,CASSPFSGLEAFF
NA,TRBV7-2,TRBJ2-1,many,TGTGCCAGCAGCTTAGTTGGTGGGGGTGAGCAGTTCTTC,CASSLVGGGEQFF
TRBD1,TRBV5-1,TRBJ1-4,few,TGCGCCAGCAGCCGGGGACAGATCTTTGCAACTAATGAAAAACTGTTTTTT,CASSRGQIFATNEKLFF
NA,TRBV7-9,TRBJ2-7,NA,TGTGCCAGCAGCTTAGTTGTTAGCGGATACGAGCAGTACTTC,CASSLVVSGYEQYF
NA,TRBV10-3,TRBJ2-1,few,TGTGCCATCAGTGACGGTACAGGGAATGAGCAGTTCTTC,CAISDGTGNEQFF
NA,TRBV7-9,TRBJ2-7,NA,TGTGCCAGCAGCCAGACCACCCGGTACGAGCAGTACTTC,CASSQTTRYEQYF
TRBD2,TRBV29-1,TRBJ2-3,many,TGCAGCGTTGTTCATAGCGGGAGGGACCCAGATACGCAGTATTTT,CSVVHSGRDPDTQYF
TRBD1,TRBV7-3,TRBJ1-1,once,TGTGCCTGCAGCTTTGGGACAGCGAACACTGAAGCTTTCTTT,CACSFGTANTEAFF
NA,TRBV7-9,TRBJ1-6,NA,TGTGCCAGCAGCCCCTCTGTGGAATCGACTAATTCACCCCTCCACTTT,CASSPSVESTNSPLHF
TRBD1,TRBV4-2,TRBJ1-1,NA,TGTGCCAGCAGCCAAGAGGAGGGGGCAAGGAACACTGAAGCTTTCTTT,CASSQEEGARNTEAFF
NA,TRBV5-1,TRBJ1-4,many,TGCGCCAGCCGCGACGGGGGCGTGAATGAAAAACTGTTTTTT,CASRDGGVNEKLFF
TRBD2,TRBV7-9,TRBJ2-1,NA,TGTGCCAGCAGCAGACCCCGGGGGGGCAATGAGCAGTTCTTC,CASSRPRGGNEQFF
TRBD1,TRBV10-3,TRBJ2-7,few,TGTGCCATCAGTGAACGTGGACAGGCCCCCTACGAGCAGTACTTC,CAISERGQAPYEQYF
TRBD1,TRBV11-1,TRBJ2-7,few,TGTGCCAGCAGCCCCACGGGACAGGGGCCCCCATACATATACGAGCAGTACTTC,CASSPTGQGPPYIYEQYF
NA,TRBV30,TRBJ2-1,NA,TGTGCCTGGAGCGGCTTGGGAGTTCCCCCTAGCTCCTACAATGAGCAGTTCTTC,CAWSGLGVPPSSYNEQFF
TRBD2,TRBV27,TRBJ2-1,NA,TGTGCCAGCAGCCGTAGCGGGGGGGCCGCCTACAATGAGCAGTTCTTC,CASSRSGGAAYNEQFF
TRBD2,TRBV20-1,TRBJ2-7,few,TGCAGTGCTAGAGACGTCGGGAGGACCATCTACGAGCAGTACTTC,CSARDVGRTIYEQYF
NA,TRBV4-2,TRBJ2-7,NA,TGTGCCAGCAGCCAAGATTCGAGCAGATTCTACGAGCAGTACTTC,CASSQDSSRFYEQYF
NA,TRBV29-1,TRBJ2-1,many,TGCAGCGTTGTAAAGGGAGGCGAGCAGTTCTTC,CSVVKGGEQFF
NA,TRBV5-1,TRBJ2-3,many,TGCGCCAGCAGGACCGGGACAATGACAGATACGCAGTATTTT,CASRTGTMTDTQYF
TRBD2,TRBV7-8,TRBJ2-5,NA,TGTGCCAGCAGCTTGGGTAGCGGGACCTTCCGGAAAGAGACCCAGTACTTC,CASSLGSGTFRKETQYF
TRBD2,TRBV10-3,TRBJ2-5,NA,TGTGCCATCAGTGAGAGTAACCTAGCGGGGATGCAAGAGACCCAGTACTTC,CAISESNLAGMQETQYF
NA,TRBV2,TRBJ2-7,many,TGTGCCAGCAGTGTCCAGGGCTCCTACGAGCAGTACTTC,CASSVQGSYEQYF
NA,TRBV2,TRBJ2-5,NA,TGTGCCAGCAGTGGGTTCTGGGAGAGCCAAGAGACCCAGTACTTC,CASSGFWESQETQYF
TRBD1,TRBV5-1,TRBJ1-1,few,TGCGCCAGCAGCCGGGGACAGGGGCCGGACACTGAAGCTTTCTTT,CASSRGQGPDTEAFF
TRBD2,TRBV10-3,TRBJ2-3,few,TGTGCCATCACCCCTAGCGGAGCGGGAGGGGCAGATACGCAGTATTTT,CAITPSGAGGADTQYF
NA,TRBV6-2/TRBV6-3,TRBJ2-2,NA,TGTGCCAGCAGCAATAGCGGCCTGAACACCGGGGAGCTGTTTTTT,CASSNSGLNTGELFF
NA,TRBV5-1,TRBJ2-2,few,TGCGCCAGCAGCTTGATTCTCTCCAGGGGCCCTGCGAACACCGGGGAGCTGTTTTTT,CASSLILSRGPANTGELFF
NA,TRBV11-2,TRBJ2-6,NA,TGTGCCAGCAGCTTTACCGGGTGGGGGGCTCATTCTCCTGGGGCCAACGTCCTGACTTTC,CASSFTGWGAHSPGANVLTF
TRBD1,TRBV20-1,TRBJ2-7,once,TGCAGTGCTACCTGGACAGGGCGGGAGCAGTACTTC,CSATWTGREQYF
NA,TRBV5-1,TRBJ2-5,many,TGCGCCAGCAGCCCACAGGGTCGGGAGACCCAGTACTTC,CASSPQGRETQYF
TRBD2,TRBV4-3,TRBJ2-1,few,TGCGCCAGCAGCCAAGAGACGGGACTAGCGGGCAATGAGCAGTTCTTC,CASSQETGLAGNEQFF
TRBD1,TRBV4-2,TRBJ1-6,many,TGTGCCAGCAGCCAGAGACCGGGACAGGGGGCGTTGTCCTATAATTCACCCCTCCACTTT,CASSQRPGQGALSYNSPLHF
NA,TRBV20-1,TRBJ2-7,few,TGCAGTGCTAGAGGGGACGGAGGAACCTACGAGCAGTACTTC,CSARGDGGTYEQYF
TRBD1,TRBV18,TRBJ2-7,NA,TGTGCCAGCTCACCAAGGACAGGCCGAACCTACGAGCAGTACTTC,CASSPRTGRTYEQYF
NA,TRBV29-1,TRBJ2-5,NA,TGCAGCGTTGTCGTCCGGGAACAAGAGACCCAGTACTTC,CSVVVREQETQYF
TRBD2,TRBV10-3,TRBJ2-1,NA,TGTGCCATCAGCTGGACTAGCGGGAGCAACAATGAGCAGTTCTTC,CAISWTSGSNNEQFF
NA,TRBV6-2/TRBV6-3,TRBJ1-1,NA,TGTGCCAGCAGCCCCCCGAGGGGGATCCCTGAAGCTTTCTTT,CASSPPRGIPEAFF